This TCR beta chain comes out of a study of read filtering for tumor transcriptome and immune sequencing. This clonotype was seen ten or more times. Molecular barcoded adaptors covering alpha/delta and beta/gamma chains were used on about 0.4 ug RNA. TCRdb reprocessed the reads with MiXCR, giving one entry per CDR3 protein. The top ten clones hold more than 60% of a sample with approximately 20,000 distinct CDR3 sequences, roughly an eighth of them seen once. Per germline, CDR1 LNHNV and CDR2 YYDKDF (reference sequence). With 0 bases clipped from V and 11 bases from J, the junction kept 8 bases outside the gene matches. The CDR3 is 15 amino acids.

J is TRBJ2-5 and V is TRBV15; TRBD2 aligns across 11 bases. The TCR comes from a donor aged 40 or over with multiple myeloma. The sample was a population of CD138-negative cells sorted from bone marrow. CDR3 sequence: CATSRDSLAGGSQYF. DNA for the CDR3: TGTGCCACCAGCAGAGATAGTCTAGCGGGAGGTTCTCAGTACTTC.